A single sample gave rise to the 30 T cell receptor beta chains below, sequenced in a study of cytomegalovirus exposure and HLA in healthy donors (dated by TCRdb to 2017 to 2019). The library was prepared using the immunoSEQ multiplex PCR assay. For the multiplex PCR, a mixture combining 60 forward primers for TCR Vbeta segments and 13 reverse primers for TCR Jbeta segments was used. In TCRdb, the immuneACCESS table is reduced to in-frame sequences with V and J assigned. These tables do not hold every clone; where another copy was compared, an unresolved V gene accounts for under half, and the others remain unexplained. The sample table contains more than 150,000 clones; only one count was recorded for over 75% of them. 11% to 15% of the sample is held by the ten biggest clonotypes. The source material was PBMCs. All receptors come from a man in his forties or fifties in good health and CMV-seropositive.

This clone was recorded a few times. The chain carries TRBV6-5 and TRBJ1-4; weak D call: TRBD1 (6 bases). V dropped 0 bases and J dropped 7 bases, with 15 bases sitting between them. The CDR3 contains 16 residues. Germline values: CDR1 MNHEY, CDR2 SVGAGI. The CDR3 nucleotides are TGTGCCAGCAGTTACTCGCGGGGGGGCAGAACTGAAAAACTGTTTTTT. It encodes CASSYSRGGRTEKLFF.

This clone was observed a handful of times. A read error may produce the germline difference seen at one junction end. The V and J genes are TRBV19 and TRBJ1-5, with 9 bases matching TRBD1. The CDR3 consists of 14 residues. In germline, CDR1 is LNHDA, CDR2 SQIVND (reference sequence). CDR3 in DNA: TGTGCCAGTAGTCCGGGACAGGGCAACCAGCCCCAGCATTTT. Translation gives CASSPGQGNQPQHF.

This chain uses TRBV6-5 with TRBJ1-6; D not resolved. The germline V and J ends were trimmed by 5 bases and 3 bases, with 11 bases remaining between them. Germline-derived CDR1 and CDR2 are MNHEY and SVGAGI. This CDR3 region has 15 residues. CDR3 sequence: CASSALSNYNSPLHF. CDR3 DNA: TGTGCCAGCAGTGCCTTGAGTAACTATAATTCACCCCTCCACTTT.

The chain employs TRBV7-9 and TRBJ1-2; D might be TRBD1 (6 bases). This CDR3 is built from 15 residues. V was shortened by 4 bases and J by 0 bases, with 12 bases between the two germline ends. Germline loops: CDR1 SEHNR, CDR2 FQNEAQ (reference sequence). CDR3 sequence reads: CASSSPGTPNYGYTF. The CDR3 coding sequence is TGTGCCAGCAGCTCCCCCGGGACACCTAACTATGGCTACACCTTC.

The rearrangement joins TRBV4-3 to TRBJ1-4; D possibly corresponds to TRBD1 (6 bases). Germline CDR1 is LGHNA and CDR2 is YSLEER. The CDR3 has 15 residues. Deletions cut 0 bases from V and 7 bases from J, with 12 bases between. The CDR3, as DNA: TGCGCCAGCAGCCAAGATGGCGGGGGGCGTGAAAAACTGTTTTTT. Its translation is CASSQDGGGREKLFF.

This chain joins TRBV7-9 and TRBJ2-1; no definite D call. The CDR3 spans 13 residues. CDR1 is SEHNR, CDR2 FQNEAQ, per germline (reference sequence). With 2 bases removed from V and 9 bases from J, the gap between germline ends came to 11 bases. The chain's CDR3 is CASSLRRGIEQFF. The CDR3 DNA reads as TGTGCCAGCAGCTTAAGAAGAGGTATTGAGCAGTTCTTC.

The chain uses TRBV6-1 and TRBJ1-1, with 7 positions matching TRBD1. CDR1 is MNHNS and CDR2 is SASEGT in the germline V gene. J gave up 1 base and V 4 bases, and 9 bases lay outside the gene matches. This CDR3 contains 16 residues. Here the CDR3 reads CASSVGVGGPNTEAFF. As DNA, the CDR3 is TGTGCCAGCAGTGTTGGGGTAGGGGGCCCGAACACTGAAGCTTTCTTT.

This clone has a handful of counts. The rearrangement uses TRBV6-5 and TRBJ1-1, with D tentatively TRBD1 (6 bases). Germline CDR1 and CDR2: MNHEY and SVGAGI. Trimming cost V 3 bases and J 1 base, with 9 bases left between them. The CDR3 is made up of 14 amino acids. CDR3 amino acids: CASSYGTTNTEAFF. DNA for the CDR3: TGTGCCAGCAGTTATGGGACAACGAACACTGAAGCTTTCTTT.

Of note for this clone: A junction boundary mismatches the germline segment, possibly from a read error. V and J are TRBV5-1 and TRBJ2-3; 8 bases map to TRBD1. CDR1 and CDR2 (germline): SGHRS, YFSETQ. The CDR3 length is 17 residues. CDR3 nucleotides: TGCGCCTGCAGCCGCGGTACAGGGGGTTTTCTTTCTGATACGCAGTATTTT. Its protein product is CACSRGTGGFLSDTQYF.

The genes are TRBV4-1 and TRBJ2-1; D gene uncertain. CDR1 and CDR2 (germline): MGHRA, YSYEKL. V shed 1 base and J shed 8 bases, with 9 bases lying between them. The CDR3 has 13 residues. CDR3 sequence reads: CASSQGQSYEQFF. CDR3 nucleotides: TGCGCCAGCAGCCAAGGGCAGTCATATGAGCAGTTCTTC.

This chain joins TRBV28 and TRBJ2-1; 10 nucleotides match TRBD1. The germline gives CDR1 MDHEN, CDR2 SYDVKM. The CDR3 runs to 19 residues. The ends lost 4 bases at V and 1 base at J; junction bases unmatched: 13. The CDR3 region is CASSSPFETGGVSYNEQFF. The CDR3, as DNA: TGTGCCAGCAGTTCCCCTTTCGAGACAGGGGGCGTATCCTACAATGAGCAGTTCTTC.

The genes are TRBV10-3 and TRBJ1-5; 9 bases are a match to TRBD1. J lost 5 bases, V lost 2 bases, and 1 base had no gene match. Germline CDR1 is ENHRY and CDR2 is SYGVKD. The CDR3 length is 14 residues. The CDR3 is CAISETGGDQPQHF. In DNA form, the CDR3 reads TGTGCCATCAGTGAGACAGGGGGCGATCAGCCCCAGCATTTT.

The chain has TRBV7-8 and TRBJ1-1; D remains unclear. V lost 3 bases and J lost 1, with 9 bases in between. The V gene's germline CDR1 is SGHVS and CDR2 FQNEAQ. The CDR3 contains 14 residues. CDR3 DNA: TGTGCCAGCAGCTTTCGGACTGGGAACACTGAAGCTTTCTTT. It codes for CASSFRTGNTEAFF.

The chain couples TRBV15 to TRBJ1-3; D remains ambiguous. There are 14 residues in the CDR3. Germline lookup yields CDR1 LNHNV and CDR2 YYDKDF (reference sequence). The V end lost 0 bases, the J end lost 2 bases, and 5 bases lay between the germline ends. CDR3 protein: CATSRDPPGNTIYF. For the CDR3, the DNA is TGTGCCACCAGCAGAGACCCTCCTGGAAACACCATATATTTT.

CDR3 loop: CASSESHYSNQPQHF. The CDR3 region has the DNA TGTGCCAGTAGTGAATCCCACTATAGCAATCAGCCCCAGCATTTT. J is TRBJ1-5 and V is TRBV19, with D hard to call. V was cut by 5 bases and J by 0 bases, with 11 bases left in between. The CDR3 consists of 15 residues. Germline V gene sequence: CDR1 LNHDA, CDR2 SQIVND (reference sequence).

V usage is TRBV5-4 and J usage is TRBJ2-5; TRBD1 might be the D (5 bases). Between the trimmed V and J ends, which lost 0 bases and 4 bases, there was a span of 10 bases. Germline CDR1 reads SGHNT; CDR2 reads YYREEE (reference sequence). The length of the CDR3 is 14 residues. The CDR3 sequence: CASSLDRQRETQYF. The CDR3 DNA follows: TGTGCCAGCAGCTTGGACAGGCAAAGAGAGACCCAGTACTTC. The full variable domain, its missing parts supplied by reference TRBV5-4 and TRBJ2-5, is ETGVTQSPTHLIKTRGQQVTLRCSSQSGHNTVSWYQQALGQGPQFIFQYYREEENGRGNFPPRFSGLQFPNYSSELNVNALELDDSALYLCASSLDRQRETQYFGPGTRLLVL.

V gene TRBV27 combines with J gene TRBJ2-1, with a weak D call TRBD1 (5 bases). Germline V lookup: CDR1 MNHEY, CDR2 SMNVEV (reference sequence). CDR3 length: 13 residues. V was clipped by 7 bases and J by 9 bases, with 16 bases between them. This chain's CDR3 is CASTNPQQGEQFF. The CDR3 bases are TGTGCCAGCACCAACCCCCAGCAGGGTGAGCAGTTCTTC.

This chain joins TRBV27 and TRBJ1-6; D is perhaps TRBD1 (5 bases). The CDR3 length is 16 residues. Per the germline V gene, CDR1 is MNHEY and CDR2 is SMNVEV (reference sequence). V was cut by 1 base and J by 6 bases, with 13 bases left in between. The CDR3 DNA sequence: TGTGCCAGCAGTTTATATTCGGACATGTTTAATTCACCCCTCCACTTT. Amino acids: CASSLYSDMFNSPLHF.

The gene calls are TRBV6-1 and TRBJ1-5; D is undetermined. The CDR3 is made up of 14 amino acids. Germline V gene data show CDR1 as MNHNS and CDR2 as SASEGT. V lost 2 bases and J lost 0, with 5 bases in between. The CDR3 DNA reads as TGTGCCAGCAGTGAACGGTATAGCAATCAGCCCCAGCATTTT. It is translated as CASSERYSNQPQHF.

The chain employs TRBV13 and TRBJ2-5; 9 nucleotides line up with TRBD1. The end of the DNA fits TRBJ2-7 better, so the J call may be wrong. The CDR3 totals 16 residues. CDR1 is PRHDT and CDR2 is FYEKMQ in the germline V gene (reference sequence). The CDR3 coding sequence is TGTGCCAGCAGCCTTTTTCGAGACAGGGGGTCCTACGAGCAGTACTTC. Its protein is CASSLFRDRGSYEQYF.

This clone has a handful of counts. J is TRBJ1-1 and V is TRBV18, with TRBD1 as a possible D gene (6 bases). Trimming cost V 6 bases and J 2 bases, with 16 bases left between them. Germline V gene data show CDR1 as KGHSH and CDR2 as LQKENI. The CDR3 runs to 15 residues. DNA of the CDR3: TGTGCCAGCTCTCCCTCAGGGGCTGTAAACACTGAAGCTTTCTTT. Its protein product is CASSPSGAVNTEAFF.

This clone appeared a single time. The genes are TRBV5-6 and TRBJ1-5, with D possibly being TRBD1 (6 bases). The V and J ends lost 2 bases and 7 bases respectively, with 13 bases between them. CDR1 and CDR2 from the germline V gene are SGHDT and YYEEEE. The CDR3 is 14 residues long. The CDR3 bases are TGTGCCAGCAGCTTACAGGGCATTCAGCAGCCCCAGCATTTT. This translates into CASSLQGIQQPQHF. Variable domain in full (rest from reference TRBV5-6 and TRBJ1-5): DAGVTQSPTHLIKTRGQQVTLRCSPKSGHDTVSWYQQALGQGPQFIFQYYEEEERQRGNFPDRFSGHQFPNYSSELNVNALLLGDSALYLCASSLQGIQQPQHFGDGTRLSIL.

V and J are TRBV28 and TRBJ1-1, with D unresolved. Germline assignment: CDR1 MDHEN and CDR2 SYDVKM. CDR3 length: 13 amino acids. V lost 6 bases, J lost 2 bases, and 10 bases lay in between. Here the CDR3 reads CASRASVNTEAFF. Here the CDR3 DNA reads TGTGCCAGCAGGGCGAGCGTTAACACTGAAGCTTTCTTT.

The chain joins TRBV28 to TRBJ1-5, with D perhaps TRBD1 (6 bases). Germline lookup yields CDR1 MDHEN and CDR2 SYDVKM. Trimming took 7 bases from V and 4 from J, leaving 14 bases between them. CDR3 length equals 14 residues. CDR3 protein: CASIGQPLNQPQHF. The CDR3 DNA sequence: TGTGCCAGCATCGGACAGCCCTTAAATCAGCCCCAGCATTTT. Drawing the rest from reference TRBV28 and TRBJ1-5, the complete variable domain is DVKVTQSSRYLVKRTGEKVFLECVQDMDHENMFWYRQDPGLGLRLIYFSYDVKMKEKGDIPEGYSVSREKKERFSLILESASTNQTSMYLCASIGQPLNQPQHFGDGTRLSIL.

The chain carries TRBV4-2 and TRBJ2-5, with unresolved D. The CDR3 is 14 residues long. The germline CDR1 and CDR2 sequences are LGHNA and YNFKEQ. Trimming stripped 0 bases from V and 0 bases from J, with 5 bases between. DNA for the CDR3: TGTGCCAGCAGCCAAGACAGGTACCAAGAGACCCAGTACTTC. Translating it yields CASSQDRYQETQYF.

The chain joins TRBV30 to TRBJ1-1, with TRBD1 as a possible D gene (6 bases). The germline CDR1 and CDR2 sequences are GTSNPN and SVGIG (reference sequence). Deletions cut 5 bases from V and 0 bases from J, with 7 bases between. The CDR3 runs 12 residues. Here the CDR3 DNA reads TGTGCCTGGGGACAGCTGAACACTGAAGCTTTCTTT. Its translation is CAWGQLNTEAFF.

In its sample, this clone was seen once. In DNA, the CDR3 is TGCAGCGTTAGATCTAGCGGGGGGCGCGTATCCTTAGACGAGCAGTACTTC. This sequence encodes CSVRSSGGRVSLDEQYF. The rearrangement links TRBV29-1 to TRBJ2-7; 11 bases are a match to TRBD2. This CDR3 has 17 residues. Unmatched junction bases numbered 17, after V lost 5 bases and J lost 5 bases. From germline, CDR1 is SQVTM and CDR2 ANQGSEA.

Only a few counts were recorded for this clone. The chain joins TRBV6-5 to TRBJ2-6; tentatively, D is TRBD1 (5 bases). CDR3 length: 16 amino acids. Germline values: CDR1 MNHEY, CDR2 SVGAGI. V gave up 2 bases and J gave up 2 bases, with 10 bases separating them. The CDR3 loop reads CASSYRQGTGANVLTF. In nucleotides, the CDR3 is TGTGCCAGCAGTTACCGTCAGGGAACTGGGGCCAACGTCCTGACTTTC.

On this clone itself: In the same sample, other DNA sequences code for this CDR3. The V gene is TRBV5-1, the J gene TRBJ2-2, with a weak D call TRBD2 (6 bases). With 1 base removed from V and 2 bases from J, the gap between germline ends came to 9 bases. The CDR3 is made up of 15 amino acids. Germline assignment: CDR1 SGHRS and CDR2 YFSETQ. CDR3 DNA: TGCGCCAGCAGCTTGTGGGGGGAAAACACCGGGGAGCTGTTTTTT. Protein sequence: CASSLWGENTGELFF. Using reference TRBV5-1 and TRBJ2-2 for the parts outside the CDR3, the full variable domain is KAGVTQTPRYLIKTRGQQVTLSCSPISGHRSVSWYQQTPGQGLQFLFEYFSETQRNKGNFPGRFSGRQFSNSRSEMNVSTLELGDSALYLCASSLWGENTGELFFGEGSRLTVL.

V and J are TRBV25-1 and TRBJ2-1; 9 nucleotides match TRBD1. Per the germline V gene, CDR1 is MGHDK and CDR2 is SYGVNS. The ends lost 8 bases at V and 3 bases at J; junction bases unmatched: 17. This CDR3 has 18 residues. The chain's CDR3 is CASSPTGQGIIGYNEQFF. In nucleotides, the CDR3 is TGTGCCAGCTCCCCTACGGGACAGGGTATTATAGGCTACAATGAGCAGTTCTTC.